This T cell receptor (beta chain) was captured in a study of blood T cell repertoires in COVID-19. Using immunoSEQ multiplex PCR, the repertoire was profiled, and TCRdb retains in-frame clones only, with some absent. In the table there are tens of thousands of clones, 80% of which are singletons. The CDR3 runs to 12 residues. Germline V gene lookup returns CDR1 LNHDA and CDR2 SQIVND (reference sequence). As to this clone: The junction departs from the called germline gene at one end, perhaps through a read error.

The chain combines TRBV19 with TRBJ1-6; D perhaps matches TRBD1 (6 bases). This receptor was obtained from a woman in her seventies with acute or convalescent COVID-19. Sequenced sample: peripheral blood. The CDR3 spells CEDRRYNSPLHF. Here the CDR3 DNA reads TGCGAAGACAGGAGATATAATTCACCCCTCCACTTT. Together with reference TRBV19 and TRBJ1-6, the CDR3 gives the full variable domain: DGGITQSPKYLFRKEGQNVTLSCEQNLNHDAMYWYRQDPGQGLRLIYYSQIVNDFQKGDIAEGYSVSREKKESFPLTVTSAQKNPTAFYLCEDRRYNSPLHFGNGTRLTVT.